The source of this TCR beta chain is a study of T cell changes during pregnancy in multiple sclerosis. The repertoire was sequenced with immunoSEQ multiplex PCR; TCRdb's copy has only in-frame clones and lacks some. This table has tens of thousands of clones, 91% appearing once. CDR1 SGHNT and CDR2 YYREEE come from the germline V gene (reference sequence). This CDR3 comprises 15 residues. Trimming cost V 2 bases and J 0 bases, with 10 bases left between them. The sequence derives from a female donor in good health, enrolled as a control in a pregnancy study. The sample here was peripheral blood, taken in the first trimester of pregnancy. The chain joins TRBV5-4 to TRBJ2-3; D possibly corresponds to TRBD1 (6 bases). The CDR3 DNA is TGTGCCAGCAGCTTACAGGGACCTAGCACAGATACGCAGTATTTT. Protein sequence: CASSLQGPSTDTQYF.